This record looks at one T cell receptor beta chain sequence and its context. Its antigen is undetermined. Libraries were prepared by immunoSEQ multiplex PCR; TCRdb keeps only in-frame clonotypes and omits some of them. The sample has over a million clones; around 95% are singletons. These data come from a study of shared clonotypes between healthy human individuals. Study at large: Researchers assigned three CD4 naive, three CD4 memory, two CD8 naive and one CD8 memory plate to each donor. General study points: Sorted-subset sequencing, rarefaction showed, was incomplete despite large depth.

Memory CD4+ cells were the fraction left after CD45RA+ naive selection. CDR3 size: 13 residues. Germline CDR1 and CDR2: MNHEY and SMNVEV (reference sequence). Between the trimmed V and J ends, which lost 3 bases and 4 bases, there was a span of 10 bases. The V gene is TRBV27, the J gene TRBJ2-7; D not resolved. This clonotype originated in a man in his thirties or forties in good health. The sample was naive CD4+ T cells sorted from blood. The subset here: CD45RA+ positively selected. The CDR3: CASSFTQGYEQYF. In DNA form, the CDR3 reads TGTGCCAGCAGTTTCACGCAAGGGTACGAGCAGTACTTC.